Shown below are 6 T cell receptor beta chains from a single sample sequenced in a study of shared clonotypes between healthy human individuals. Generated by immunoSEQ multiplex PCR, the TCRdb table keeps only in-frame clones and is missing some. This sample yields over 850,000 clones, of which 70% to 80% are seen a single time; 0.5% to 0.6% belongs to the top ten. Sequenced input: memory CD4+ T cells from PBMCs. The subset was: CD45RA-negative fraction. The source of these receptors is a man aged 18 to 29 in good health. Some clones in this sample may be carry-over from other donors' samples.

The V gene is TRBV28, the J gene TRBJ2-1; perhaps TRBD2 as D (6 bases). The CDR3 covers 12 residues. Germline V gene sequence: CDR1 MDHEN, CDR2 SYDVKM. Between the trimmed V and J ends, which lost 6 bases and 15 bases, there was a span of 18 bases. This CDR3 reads CASSSQAGRGFF. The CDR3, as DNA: TGTGCCAGCAGCTCACAAGCGGGCCGGGGGTTCTTC.

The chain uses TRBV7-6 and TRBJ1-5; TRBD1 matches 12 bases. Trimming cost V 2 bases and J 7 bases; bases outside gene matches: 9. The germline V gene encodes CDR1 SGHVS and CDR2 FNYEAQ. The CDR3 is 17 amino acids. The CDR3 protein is CASSLFPPGQGAQPQHF. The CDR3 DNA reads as TGTGCCAGCAGCTTATTCCCACCGGGACAGGGGGCCCAGCCCCAGCATTTT.

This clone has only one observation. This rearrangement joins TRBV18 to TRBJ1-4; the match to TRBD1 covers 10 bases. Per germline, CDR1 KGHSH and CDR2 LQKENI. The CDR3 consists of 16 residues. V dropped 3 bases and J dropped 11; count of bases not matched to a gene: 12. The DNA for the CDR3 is TGTGCCAGCTCACCGACAGGGGGCACCGGTTTGATTAAACTGTTTTTT. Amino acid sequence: CASSPTGGTGLIKLFF.

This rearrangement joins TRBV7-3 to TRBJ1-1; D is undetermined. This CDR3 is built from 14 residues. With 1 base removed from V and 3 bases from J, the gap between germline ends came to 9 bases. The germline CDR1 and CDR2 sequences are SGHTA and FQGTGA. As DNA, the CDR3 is TGTGCCAGCAGCTTAAATATAGGTTACACTGAAGCTTTCTTT. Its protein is CASSLNIGYTEAFF.

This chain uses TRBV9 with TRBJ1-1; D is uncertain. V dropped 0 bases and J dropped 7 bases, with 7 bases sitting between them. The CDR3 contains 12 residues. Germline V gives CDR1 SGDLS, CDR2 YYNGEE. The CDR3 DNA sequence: TGTGCCAGCAGCGTAGAACGGGGTGAAGCTTTCTTT. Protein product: CASSVERGEAFF.

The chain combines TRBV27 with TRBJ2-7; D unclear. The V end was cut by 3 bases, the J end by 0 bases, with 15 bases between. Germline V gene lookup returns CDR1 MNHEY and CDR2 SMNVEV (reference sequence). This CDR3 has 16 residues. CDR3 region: CASSFSHMFSSYEQYF. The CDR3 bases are TGTGCCAGCAGTTTCTCACATATGTTCAGCTCCTACGAGCAGTACTTC.